The next 31 T cell receptor beta chains were all read from a single sample in a study of T-cell memory formation after mild COVID-19. TCRdb re-derived calls from the 5' RACE reads in MiXCR, one entry per CDR3 protein. The sample yields roughly 160,000 distinct CDR3 sequences, over 10% seen once. Sequencing used PBMCs or a T cell subset sorted from them (not recorded which). All receptors derive from a man younger than 35 who had mild COVID-19 (a few samples of this study predate the infection). Cell type and time point are not known.

The chain recombines TRBV9 with TRBJ2-7, with 7 nucleotides matching TRBD2. The CDR3 is made up of 16 amino acids. CDR1 is SGDLS, CDR2 YYNGEE, per germline. Losses at the gene ends were 4 bases for V and 1 base for J; bases not matched to a gene: 11. CDR3 residues: CASSPRLAVTSYEQYF. For the CDR3, the DNA is TGTGCCAGCAGCCCCCGGCTAGCGGTGACTTCCTACGAGCAGTACTTC.

The chain employs TRBV4-1 and TRBJ2-1; D remains unclear. Germline-derived CDR1 and CDR2 are MGHRA and YSYEKL. V was cut by 1 base and J by 3 bases, with 16 bases left in between. The CDR3 loop spans 17 amino acids. As DNA, the CDR3 is TGCGCCAGCAGCCAAGTATCCGGCCTACTTCTCTACAATGAGCAGTTCTTC. It codes for CASSQVSGLLLYNEQFF.

In its sample, this clonotype was seen many times. The chain combines TRBV7-9 with TRBJ2-1, with D possibly being TRBD2 (5 bases). This CDR3 comprises 15 residues. The V and J ends lost 3 bases and 1 base respectively, with 10 bases between them. Germline assignment: CDR1 SEHNR and CDR2 FQNEAQ (reference sequence). In DNA, the CDR3 is TGTGCCAGCAGCTTCCGGGGATCATCCTACAATGAGCAGTTCTTC. It is translated as CASSFRGSSYNEQFF.

A remark on this clonotype: A clone one base away is much larger, so this may be a read error. V gene TRBV7-3 combines with J gene TRBJ2-5, with unresolved D. CDR1 is SGHTA, CDR2 FQGTGA, per germline. This CDR3 comprises 13 residues. V was pared by 1 base and J by 3 bases, with 6 bases between. CDR3 nucleotides: TGTGCCAGCAGCTTAAACTGGGAAGAGACCCAGTACTTC. Translated, it gives CASSLNWEETQYF.

This rearrangement joins TRBV5-6 to TRBJ2-3; D is ambiguous. The CDR3 runs 14 residues. The V end was cut by 1 base, the J end by 2 bases, with 8 bases between. Per germline, CDR1 SGHDT and CDR2 YYEEEE. As DNA, the CDR3 is TGTGCCAGCAGCTTGAGCGCGGCCACAGATACGCAGTATTTT. Translation gives CASSLSAATDTQYF.

This clonotype was picked up a small number of times. J is TRBJ1-1 and V is TRBV5-1; D is undetermined. In germline, CDR1 is SGHRS, CDR2 YFSETQ. Trimming stripped 2 bases from V and 0 bases from J, with 8 bases between. The CDR3 consists of 14 residues. DNA of the CDR3: TGCGCCAGCAGCTTCGGGGAGTTGAACACTGAAGCTTTCTTT. Its translation is CASSFGELNTEAFF.

The rearrangement joins TRBV20-1 to TRBJ2-1, with D unclear. Germline V gene data show CDR1 as DFQATT and CDR2 as SNEGSKA (reference sequence). CDR3 length equals 13 residues. The CDR3 loop reads CQNSASSYNEQFF. The DNA of the CDR3 is TGCCAAAACAGCGCAAGCTCCTACAATGAGCAGTTCTTC.

There are a few counts of this clonotype. The chain recombines TRBV5-6 with TRBJ1-5, with D possibly TRBD1 on 5 matching bases. The V end was cut by 2 bases, the J end by 3 bases, with 12 bases between. Germline V gene sequence: CDR1 SGHDT, CDR2 YYEEEE. The CDR3 covers 15 residues. CDR3 sequence reads: CASSLLGLPNQPQHF. In DNA form, the CDR3 reads TGTGCCAGCAGCTTACTGGGACTGCCCAATCAGCCCCAGCATTTT.

This clonotype occurred many times. This chain connects TRBV5-1 to TRBJ2-1; 11 positions agree with TRBD2. This CDR3 contains 17 residues. Germline V gene lookup returns CDR1 SGHRS and CDR2 YFSETQ. Trimming took 5 bases from V and 8 from J; bases not matched to a gene: 15. In DNA, the CDR3 is TGCGCCAGCAGTCCCGCAATAGCGGGGGGGCCAGGTCATGAGCAGTTCTTC. This translates into CASSPAIAGGPGHEQFF.

V usage is TRBV5-5 and J usage is TRBJ2-7; 7 bases are a match to TRBD2. Germline V gene lookup returns CDR1 SGHKS and CDR2 YYEKEE (reference sequence). The CDR3 extends over 15 amino acids. V trimming: 5 bases; J trimming: 3 bases; junction bases outside the gene matches: 11. CDR3 bases: TGTGCCAGCAGTTTGCCTGGGCGGGGGATCTACGAGCAGTACGTC. Residues: CASSLPGRGIYEQYV.

At least ten counts were recorded for this clonotype. This chain links TRBV6-6 with TRBJ2-1; 10 nucleotides agree with TRBD2. The CDR3 spans 15 residues. From germline, CDR1 is MNHNY and CDR2 SVGAGI (reference sequence). J lost 7 bases, V lost 7 bases, and 10 bases had no gene match. CDR3 region: CASIAGGIGRNEQFF. The CDR3 DNA reads as TGTGCCAGCATAGCGGGGGGCATCGGCAGGAATGAGCAGTTCTTC.

V and J are TRBV20-1 and TRBJ1-2, with D possibly matching TRBD1 (5 bases). V was pared by 6 bases and J by 0 bases, with 11 bases between. Per the germline V gene, CDR1 is DFQATT and CDR2 is SNEGSKA (reference sequence). The CDR3 runs to 13 residues. The CDR3 protein is CSARQRPNYGYTF. CDR3 nucleotide sequence: TGCAGTGCCCGACAGAGACCTAACTATGGCTACACCTTC.

This clonotype has a single count. The chain has TRBV7-2 and TRBJ1-6; perhaps TRBD1 as D (5 bases). The germline CDR1 and CDR2 sequences are SGHTA and FQGNSA. The CDR3 length is 16 residues. Trimming shortened V by 6 bases and J by 0 bases, and 12 bases separated the two germline ends. CDR3 region: CASSWTLSSYNSPLHF. The CDR3 nucleotides read TGTGCCAGCAGTTGGACACTTAGCTCCTATAATTCACCCCTCCACTTT. The variable domain in full, completed from reference TRBV7-2 and TRBJ1-6, reads GAGVSQSPSNKVTEKGKDVELRCDPISGHTALYWYRQSLGQGLEFLIYFQGNSAPDKSGLPSDRFSAERTGGSVSTLTIQRTQQEDSAVYLCASSWTLSSYNSPLHFGNGTRLTVT.

CDR3 DNA sequence: TGTGCCAGCAGCTTAGGGGCAGGCAGCGAGCAGTACGTC. It is translated as CASSLGAGSEQYV. V is TRBV7-9 and J is TRBJ2-7; D is uncertain. CDR1 and CDR2 (germline): SEHNR, FQNEAQ (reference sequence). The CDR3 sequence is 13 residues long. V lost 1 base to trimming and J lost 6 bases, with 10 bases between them.

The chain is built from TRBV12-3 or TRBV12-4 and TRBJ1-1; D gene ambiguous. V gave up 8 bases and J gave up 8 bases, with 21 bases separating them. The CDR3 spans 14 residues. CDR3 region: CASGIRAGQPEAFF. The CDR3 region has the DNA TGTGCCAGCGGAATTCGGGCAGGTCAACCCGAAGCTTTCTTT.

V is TRBV7-8 and J is TRBJ2-5; D is unresolved. V shed 2 bases and J shed 4 bases, with 11 bases lying between them. Germline V gene data show CDR1 as SGHVS and CDR2 as FQNEAQ. The CDR3 sequence is 14 residues long. Written as DNA, the CDR3 is TGTGCCAGCAGCTTAATGGCAGTTCCAGAGACCCAGTACTTC. The encoded protein is CASSLMAVPETQYF.

The chain has TRBV6-2 or TRBV6-3 and TRBJ2-7; tentative D call: TRBD2 (5 bases). The CDR3 covers 14 residues. In germline, CDR1 is MNHEY, CDR2 SVGEGT. With 6 bases removed from V and 2 bases from J, the gap between germline ends came to 14 bases. The CDR3 loop reads CASSSSMRAYEQYV. The CDR3 coding sequence is TGTGCCAGCAGCTCCTCTATGAGGGCCTACGAGCAGTACGTC.

In this sample, this clonotype turned up a few times. The V and J genes are TRBV5-1 and TRBJ2-3; TRBD2 might be the D (6 bases). This CDR3 spans 16 amino acids. CDR1 SGHRS and CDR2 YFSETQ come from the germline V gene. V dropped 0 bases and J dropped 2 bases, with 13 bases sitting between them. CDR3 loop: CASSLASSAVTDTQYF. As DNA, the CDR3 is TGCGCCAGCAGCTTGGCTTCTAGCGCGGTCACAGATACGCAGTATTTT.

The chain couples TRBV18 to TRBJ2-7; 9 positions match TRBD1. The germline V gene has CDR1 KGHSH and CDR2 LQKENI. V lost 6 bases, J lost 4 bases, and 7 bases stayed unmatched. The CDR3 is 14 amino acids. The CDR3 is CASSPLTGGYEQYF. The CDR3 DNA follows: TGTGCCAGCTCCCCCCTGACAGGGGGGTACGAGCAGTACTTC.

This clonotype was detected only a few times. The rearrangement links TRBV4-3 to TRBJ2-7; D might be TRBD2 (5 bases). The V gene lost 0 bases and the J gene lost 2 bases, with 14 bases spanning the gap. This CDR3 comprises 16 residues. Looked up from germline, CDR1 is LGHNA and CDR2 is YSLEER. The CDR3: CASSQDRAGVAYEQYF. In DNA form, the CDR3 reads TGCGCCAGCAGCCAAGATCGGGCCGGGGTAGCCTACGAGCAGTACTTC.

In this sample, this clonotype turned up a few times. The chain links TRBV3-1 to TRBJ1-1; 8 positions agree with TRBD1. The V gene's germline CDR1 is LGHDT and CDR2 YNNKEL (reference sequence). Trimming cost V 4 bases and J 0 bases; bases outside gene matches: 4. The length of the CDR3 is 15 residues. The CDR3 here is CASSRGQGMNTEAFF. The CDR3 DNA follows: TGTGCCAGCAGCCGAGGACAGGGAATGAACACTGAAGCTTTCTTT.

The chain employs TRBV20-1 and TRBJ1-6; TRBD1 is a possible D gene (6 bases). This CDR3 is built from 15 residues. Germline V CDR1 and CDR2: DFQATT, SNEGSKA (reference sequence). Trimming took 1 base from V and 9 from J, leaving 16 bases between them. CDR3 sequence reads: CSARVQGKLGSPLHF. The DNA of the CDR3 is TGCAGTGCTAGAGTACAGGGCAAGCTTGGTTCACCCCTCCACTTT.

The chain uses TRBV20-1 and TRBJ1-3, with TRBD1 matching over 7 bases. Looked up from germline, CDR1 is DFQATT and CDR2 is SNEGSKA (reference sequence). Germline trimming cut 5 bases from V and 9 bases from J; bases unmatched to any gene: 4. This CDR3 spans 11 amino acids. DNA of the CDR3: TGCAGTGCTTCCCAGGGGGGCACCATATATTTT. Protein product: CSASQGGTIYF.

This clonotype was detected ten times or more. Here the CDR3 reads CASSRTSAHEQYF. The CDR3 DNA follows: TGTGCCAGCAGCCGGACTAGCGCCCACGAGCAGTACTTC. The chain uses TRBV14 and TRBJ2-7, with TRBD2 matching over 9 bases. V dropped 4 bases and J dropped 5; count of bases not matched to a gene: 3. CDR1 SGHDN and CDR2 FVKESK come from the germline V gene. The CDR3 consists of 13 residues.

In its sample, this clonotype was seen once. The V call is TRBV4-1, the J call TRBJ2-7; D uncertain. The CDR3 has 12 residues. From germline, CDR1 is MGHRA and CDR2 YSYEKL. V was shortened by 1 base and J by 5 bases, with 6 bases between the two germline ends. This chain's CDR3 is CASSQGSNEQYF. CDR3 DNA sequence: TGCGCCAGCAGCCAAGGGTCCAACGAGCAGTACTTC.

The rearrangement joins TRBV4-3 to TRBJ2-6; D perhaps matches TRBD1 (6 bases). Germline V gene sequence: CDR1 LGHNA, CDR2 YSLEER. The CDR3 contains 16 residues. The germline V and J ends were trimmed by 3 bases and 2 bases, with 11 bases remaining between them. The CDR3 nucleotides read TGCGCCAGCAGCCAGCAACAGGGACCTGGGGCCAACGTCCTGACTTTC. This sequence encodes CASSQQQGPGANVLTF.

The V call is TRBV5-5, the J call TRBJ1-6; D is ambiguous. This CDR3 region has 14 residues. V lost 3 bases and J lost 6, with 10 bases in between. Germline values: CDR1 SGHKS, CDR2 YYEKEE (reference sequence). DNA of the CDR3: TGTGCCAGCAGCTGGTGGGCATCTAATTCACCCCTCCACTTT. This codes for CASSWWASNSPLHF.

The rearrangement uses TRBV11-3 and TRBJ2-7; 12 bases align to TRBD1. Trimming at V came to 5 bases and at J to 4 bases, leaving 6 bases not matched to a gene. This CDR3 has 15 amino acids. Germline V gene sequence: CDR1 SGHNT, CDR2 YENEEA. The CDR3 is CASSLGTGGDYEQYF. In DNA, the CDR3 is TGTGCCAGCAGCCTAGGGACAGGGGGCGATTACGAGCAGTACTTC.

The rearrangement joins TRBV5-1 to TRBJ1-1; possibly TRBD1 for D (5 bases). Trimming took off 1 base at V and 4 bases at J, with 14 bases between the two ends. Germline loops: CDR1 SGHRS, CDR2 YFSETQ. This CDR3 is 15 amino acids long. The CDR3 loop reads CASSLIPAGGTEAFF. Written as DNA, the CDR3 is TGCGCCAGCAGCTTGATCCCCGCGGGGGGCACTGAAGCTTTCTTT.

This clonotype was observed a handful of times. The chain is built from TRBV9 and TRBJ1-1, with D possibly TRBD1 on 6 matching bases. The germline V gene encodes CDR1 SGDLS and CDR2 YYNGEE. This CDR3 region has 15 residues. V lost 4 bases and J 0 bases, leaving 13 bases between the germline ends. The DNA for the CDR3 is TGTGCCAGCAGCCCACTAGGGGGGATGAACACTGAAGCTTTCTTT. It encodes CASSPLGGMNTEAFF.

The rearrangement uses TRBV12-3 or TRBV12-4 and TRBJ2-1, with a possible D match to TRBD1 (5 bases). The length of the CDR3 is 14 residues. V lost 6 bases to trimming and J lost 7 bases, with 16 bases between them. The CDR3 DNA reads as TGTGCCAGCAGCCCCCAGGGCCTCTCGAATGAGCAGTTCTTC. It is translated as CASSPQGLSNEQFF.